A single T cell receptor beta chain is shown here with its context. This clonotype came up a few times. Its antigen has not been determined. Base quality data are lacking; no much larger clone is found one base away. The library was built by means of PCR. The listed sequencing device is Illumina HiSeq 2500. Unique molecular identifiers were incorporated into TCR beta cDNA libraries to reduce PCR and sequencing biases. Some 500,000 cDNA molecules were obtained for every 1 to 10 million input T cells, so each molecule roughly corresponded to one T cell. Patient libraries were prepared and sequenced with the same protocol used for the earlier healthy control dataset. Samples belonging to the same batch were prepared together, multiplexed and sequenced on a shared HiSeq lane. The study's own analysis went as follows. MIGEC handled the raw barcoded reads, throwing out single-read molecular identifier groups before consensus assembly and CDR3 extraction. VDJtools was used for post-analysis of the clonotype tables, with diversity normalized by down-sampling every dataset to the smallest sample size. To correct batch-related cross-sample contamination, repertoire overlap clustering matched CDR3 amino acid sequences but not nucleotide sequences. TCRdb reworked the public reads: Q25 trimming with fastp, MiXCR clone assembly, productive beta chains retained. Each record represents a unique CDR3 protein, reported with the most common genes and DNA among its rows. These V and J calls originate from TCRdb's pipeline instead of the authors' own analysis. For this sample there are 150,000 to 200,000 distinct CDR3 sequences; 35% to 40% appear just once. The ten largest clonotypes hold over 25% of the sample.

The time point tag for this specimen amounts to: second blood draw from one MS patient after hematopoietic stem cell transplantation. To demonstrate the VDJtools post-analysis software, TCR beta repertoires were profiled from the peripheral blood of 10 to 15 young patients with multiple sclerosis. The patients with multiple sclerosis were children and adolescents between roughly 6 and 15 years of age. The cysteine opens and the phenylalanine closes a CDR3 of 15 amino acids. Of the read, only the CDR3 DNA is kept; its 45 bases are in frame from base 1. CDR1 is given as MNHEY and CDR2 as SVGEGT, both from the germline V gene. V is shortened by 6 bases, J by 0 bases, and the region joining them spans 15 bases. This entry comes from a study of post-analysis software for immune sequencing data (dated by TCRdb to 2013 to 2016). Regarding the complete study: The recorded disease courses included relapsing-remitting, secondary progressive and progressive-relapsing multiple sclerosis, and some patients had no subtype annotation. A subset of samples was prepared in parallel using single-end sample barcoding, then pooled and co-amplified after Illumina adapter ligation. The patient repertoires were set against roughly eleven previously published healthy control repertoires from donors whose ages ranged from about 6 to 26 years.

Overall results and qualifications from the work: Direct clustering with F measure revealed strong co-clustering of samples prepared in the same batch, which led to a batch-effect correction. Patients showed significantly higher frequencies than controls for a handful of TRBV segments, among them TRBV5-6, TRBV5-1 and TRBV20-1. The control group was slightly older than the multiple sclerosis patient group. Compared with controls, multiple sclerosis patients had significantly lower normalized Chao1 diversity, a finding suggesting substantial peripheral T-cell clonal expansion.

This chain joins TRBV6-2 or TRBV6-3 to TRBJ2-7; no confident D gene assignment can be made. This TCR came from a girl between 5 and 17 years old with multiple sclerosis. Donor details come from another sample of the same person, matched by shared clones. The source was blood, collected after autologous hematopoietic stem cell transplantation. CDR3 protein: CASRERRSFSYEQYF. The nucleotide sequence reads as follows: TGTGCCAGCAGGGAGAGGCGGTCCTTCTCCTACGAGCAGTACTTC.